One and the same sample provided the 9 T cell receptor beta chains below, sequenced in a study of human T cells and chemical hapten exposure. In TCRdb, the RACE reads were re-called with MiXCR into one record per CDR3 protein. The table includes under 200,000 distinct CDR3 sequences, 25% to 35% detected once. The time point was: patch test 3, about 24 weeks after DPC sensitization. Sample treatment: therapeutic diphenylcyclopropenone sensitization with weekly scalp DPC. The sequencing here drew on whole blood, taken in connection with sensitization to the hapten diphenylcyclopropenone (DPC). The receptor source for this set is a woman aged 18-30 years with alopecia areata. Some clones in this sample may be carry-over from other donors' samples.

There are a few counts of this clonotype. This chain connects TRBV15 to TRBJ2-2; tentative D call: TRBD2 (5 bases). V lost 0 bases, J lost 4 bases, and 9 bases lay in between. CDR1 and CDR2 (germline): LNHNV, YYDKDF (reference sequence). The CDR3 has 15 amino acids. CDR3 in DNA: TGTGCCACCAGCAGAGATCCCCGGGGCACCGGGGAGCTGTTTTTT. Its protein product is CATSRDPRGTGELFF.

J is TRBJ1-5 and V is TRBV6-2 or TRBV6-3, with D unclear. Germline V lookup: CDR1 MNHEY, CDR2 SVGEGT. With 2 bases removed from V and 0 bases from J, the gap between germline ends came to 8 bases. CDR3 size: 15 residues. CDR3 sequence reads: CASSYIGFSNQPQHF. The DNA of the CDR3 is TGTGCCAGCAGTTACATCGGGTTTAGCAATCAGCCCCAGCATTTT.

The CDR3 DNA reads TGTGCCAGCAGCACCAGGGGACTAGCGGGAGGGAGGTACAATGAGCAGTTCTTC. This codes for CASSTRGLAGGRYNEQFF. V is TRBV9 and J is TRBJ2-1; 16 bases fit TRBD2. J was trimmed by 4 bases and V by 4 bases; bases with no gene match: 8. This CDR3 contains 18 residues. The V gene's germline CDR1 is SGDLS and CDR2 YYNGEE.

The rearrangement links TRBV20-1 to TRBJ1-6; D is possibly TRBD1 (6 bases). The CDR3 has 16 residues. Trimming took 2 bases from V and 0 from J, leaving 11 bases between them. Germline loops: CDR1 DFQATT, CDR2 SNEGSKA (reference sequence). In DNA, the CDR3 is TGCAGTGCTAGACTAGGGGGAAGCTCCTATAATTCACCCCTCCACTTT. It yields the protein CSARLGGSSYNSPLHF.

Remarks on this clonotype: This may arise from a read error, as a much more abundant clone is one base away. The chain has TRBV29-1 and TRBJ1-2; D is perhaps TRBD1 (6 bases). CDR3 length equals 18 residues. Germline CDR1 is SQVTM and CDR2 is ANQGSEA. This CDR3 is CSVVWKQGYRLGYYGYAF. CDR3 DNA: TGCAGCGTTGTATGGAAACAGGGATATCGGCTCGGGTACTATGGCTACGCCTTC.

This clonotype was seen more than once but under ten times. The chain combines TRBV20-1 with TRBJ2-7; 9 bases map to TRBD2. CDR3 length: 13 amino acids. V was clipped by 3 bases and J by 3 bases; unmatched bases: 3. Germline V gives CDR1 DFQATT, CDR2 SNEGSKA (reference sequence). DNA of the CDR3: TGCAGTGCTAGTATTAGCGGGAGCTACGAGCAGTACTTC. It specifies CSASISGSYEQYF.

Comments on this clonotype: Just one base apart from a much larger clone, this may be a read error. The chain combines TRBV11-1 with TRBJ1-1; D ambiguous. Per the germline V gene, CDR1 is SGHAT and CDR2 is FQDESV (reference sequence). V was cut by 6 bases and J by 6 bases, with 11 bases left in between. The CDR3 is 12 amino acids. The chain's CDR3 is CASRGLGAEAFF. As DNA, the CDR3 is TGTGCCAGCAGAGGATTGGGCGCTGAAGCTTTCTTT.

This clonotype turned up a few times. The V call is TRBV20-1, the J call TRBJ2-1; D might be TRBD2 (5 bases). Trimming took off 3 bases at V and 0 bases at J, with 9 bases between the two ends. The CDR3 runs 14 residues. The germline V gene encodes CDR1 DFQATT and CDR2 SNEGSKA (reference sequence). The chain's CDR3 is CSARGGSSYNEQFF. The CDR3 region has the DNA TGCAGTGCTAGGGGTGGGAGCTCCTACAATGAGCAGTTCTTC.

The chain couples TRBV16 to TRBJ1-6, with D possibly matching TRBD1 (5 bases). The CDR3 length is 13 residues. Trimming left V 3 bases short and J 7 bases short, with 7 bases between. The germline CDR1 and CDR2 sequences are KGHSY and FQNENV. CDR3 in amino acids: CASSQGPNSPLHF. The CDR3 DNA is TGTGCCAGCAGCCAGGGGCCGAATTCACCCCTCCACTTT.